This T cell receptor beta chain is drawn from a study of cytomegalovirus exposure and HLA in healthy donors. To note about this clone: The antigen is unknown.

V was pared by 3 bases and J by 5 bases, with 13 bases between. Germline values: CDR1 MNHEY, CDR2 SMNVEV (reference sequence). The CDR3 is made up of 14 amino acids. The PCR was carried out with 60 Vbeta primers and 13 Jbeta primers. TCRdb's table, derived via immunoSEQ multiplex PCR, lists solely in-frame clones and lacks some. The sample lists around 120,000 clones; 65% to 80% were seen once. General study findings and limits: Reports indicated that the classifier achieved high specificity and sensitivity in diagnosing cytomegalovirus status.

The rearrangement links TRBV27 to TRBJ1-1; maybe TRBD1 (5 bases). This clonotype originated in a human donor in good health. Sequencing input: PBMCs. The CDR3 region has the DNA TGTGCCAGCAGTTTTTCGCGGGGGGGAACTGAAGCTTTCTTT. Translating gives CASSFSRGGTEAFF.